These 6 T cell receptor beta chains came from one sample sequenced in a study of blood T cell repertoires in COVID-19. Data came from immunoSEQ multiplex PCR; TCRdb stores just in-frame clones and leaves some out. The sample has under 55,000 clones; 70% to 90% are singletons. The sequencing input was peripheral blood. These receptors all stem from a human donor in a cohort sampled during active COVID-19.

V usage is TRBV14 and J usage is TRBJ2-3, with D perhaps TRBD2 (5 bases). The germline V gene has CDR1 SGHDN and CDR2 FVKESK. Trimming cost V 0 bases and J 3 bases, with 7 bases left between them. The CDR3 runs 14 residues. The CDR3 loop reads CASSQDRGTDTQYF. The CDR3 DNA reads TGTGCCAGCAGCCAAGATCGGGGAACAGATACGCAGTATTTT.

The chain recombines TRBV7-2 with TRBJ1-2; 7 nucleotides match TRBD1. This CDR3 contains 15 residues. V lost 1 base to trimming and J lost 8 bases; unmatched junction nucleotides: 10. The V gene's germline CDR1 is SGHTA and CDR2 FQGNSA. The CDR3 DNA reads TGTGCCAGCAGCTTAGAATTCTCGTCAGGGGGAGGCTACACCTTC. It yields the protein CASSLEFSSGGGYTF. Full variable domain (rest looked up from reference TRBV7-2 and TRBJ1-2): GAGVSQSPSNKVTEKGKDVELRCDPISGHTALYWYRQSLGQGLEFLIYFQGNSAPDKSGLPSDRFSAERTGGSVSTLTIQRTQQEDSAVYLCASSLEFSSGGGYTFGSGTRLTVV.

The chain recombines TRBV10-2 with TRBJ1-1; maybe TRBD1 (5 bases). V was shortened by 8 bases and J by 5 bases, with 15 bases between the two germline ends. The CDR3 is 13 amino acids. Germline loops: CDR1 WSHSY, CDR2 SAAADI. CDR3: CASRRGRGTEAFF. In DNA, the CDR3 is TGCGCCAGCCGGAGGGGCAGAGGGACTGAAGCTTTCTTT.

As DNA, the CDR3 is TGTGCCAGCAGCCATAGCCCCGGACGGTCGGGATACAATGAGCAGTTCTTC. This translates into CASSHSPGRSGYNEQFF. The chain combines TRBV7-2 with TRBJ2-1, with D possibly TRBD2 on 5 matching bases. This CDR3 has 17 residues. V was trimmed by 5 bases and J by 4 bases, leaving 21 bases between them. Looked up from germline, CDR1 is SGHTA and CDR2 is FQGNSA.

This chain uses TRBV23-1 with TRBJ2-5; 12 bases are a match to TRBD2. TRBV23-1 counts as an open reading frame of uncertain function. Trimming took 3 bases from V and 1 from J; bases not matched to a gene: 9. This CDR3 has 18 residues. As DNA, the CDR3 is TGCGCCAGCAGTCAGGGAGCTCTAGCGGGGGGGTTCCAAGAGACCCAGTACTTC. It yields the protein CASSQGALAGGFQETQYF.

This chain links TRBV7-2 with TRBJ2-3; 11 positions agree with TRBD2. The germline V gene encodes CDR1 SGHTA and CDR2 FQGNSA. The trim removed 1 base at V and 12 bases at J, leaving 6 bases unmatched. The CDR3 is 14 amino acids. CDR3 sequence reads: CASSLDPSGRIQYF. The CDR3 bases are TGTGCCAGCAGCTTAGACCCTAGCGGGAGGATACAGTATTTT. Full variable domain (missing parts from reference TRBV7-2 and TRBJ2-3): GAGVSQSPSNKVTEKGKDVELRCDPISGHTALYWYRQSLGQGLEFLIYFQGNSAPDKSGLPSDRFSAERTGGSVSTLTIQRTQQEDSAVYLCASSLDPSGRIQYFGPGTRLTVL.